This T cell receptor beta chain was sequenced in a study of radiotherapy plus CTLA-4 blockade in lung cancer. Study-level findings and limits: In blood, early T cell clone dynamics reportedly predicted response best, together with interferon-beta.

TCRdb's table, derived via immunoSEQ multiplex PCR, lists solely in-frame clones and lacks some. The sample holds some 110,000 clones, around 75% seen once. Notes on this clone: The antigen remains unidentified.

The starting material was peripheral blood, obtained from a patient treated with radiotherapy plus ipilimumab. The receptor was isolated from a human donor with non-small cell lung cancer who had a partial response to radiotherapy plus ipilimumab.

This CDR3 is CASSQGQVNEQFF. CDR3 DNA: TGCGCCAGCAGCCAAGGACAGGTCAATGAGCAGTTCTTC. The chain employs TRBV5-1 and TRBJ2-1; 7 bases line up with TRBD1. The length of the CDR3 is 13 residues. V trimming: 4 bases; J trimming: 6 bases; junction bases outside the gene matches: 4. Germline lookup yields CDR1 SGHRS and CDR2 YFSETQ.